This T cell receptor (beta chain) was obtained from a study of control samples from healthy donors and cancer patients. The germline gives CDR1 LNHNV, CDR2 YYDKDF (reference sequence). The V gene lost 3 bases and the J gene lost 6 bases, with 17 bases spanning the gap. This CDR3 comprises 15 residues. This table comes from immunoSEQ multiplex PCR, and its TCRdb copy is limited to in-frame clones, with some not included. The table shows 400,000 to 500,000 clones, with around 90% occurring only once. The sequenced sample consisted of PBMCs. The genes are TRBV15 and TRBJ2-5; perhaps TRBD1 as D (7 bases). This TCR was sampled from a man aged 35-49 years with head and neck cancer. CDR3 residues: CATSSPQGGLKTQYF. DNA for the CDR3: TGTGCCACCAGCAGTCCCCAGGGGGGTTTGAAGACCCAGTACTTC.